The T cell receptor (beta chain) under discussion was sequenced for a study of early T cells in non-severe SARS-CoV-2 infection. Notes on the study in general: VDJdb-based annotation leaned toward anti-spike CD8 responses and missed private and CD4 specificities.

The V end lost 1 base, the J end lost 1 base, and 10 bases lay between the germline ends. Per germline, CDR1 SEHNR and CDR2 FQNEAQ (reference sequence). This CDR3 spans 15 amino acids. TCRdb ran MiXCR on the 5' RACE reads and lists one entry per CDR3 protein. The sample yields some 29,000 distinct CDR3 sequences, 4.5% seen once. Regarding this clonotype: What it recognizes is unknown.

The gene calls are TRBV7-9 and TRBJ1-2; D remains ambiguous. This receptor was taken from an adult who was a healthcare worker with PCR-confirmed SARS-CoV-2 infection or an uninfected control (not recorded which). The sample comprised whole blood. CDR3 in DNA: TGTGCCAGCAGCTTAGGGGCAGGAATTAACTATGGCTACACCTTC. Translating gives CASSLGAGINYGYTF.